This T cell receptor beta chain was captured by sequencing in a study of T cell changes during pregnancy in multiple sclerosis. This clone was recorded once. Assay: immunoSEQ multiplex PCR; the TCRdb copy retains only in-frame clones and omits some. The data hold roughly 59,000 clones, with roughly 92% observed a single time. Germline V lookup: CDR1 MNHEY, CDR2 SMNVEV (reference sequence). The CDR3 is 13 amino acids. The ends were cut back, 10 bases at V and 4 bases at J, with 17 bases in the middle. Material: CD8+ T cells from peripheral blood mononuclear cells, obtained in the second trimester of pregnancy. This receptor was identified in a female donor with multiple sclerosis, enrolled in a pregnancy study. The chain joins TRBV27 to TRBJ2-7; TRBD2 might be the D (7 bases). CDR3 residues: CAIGGPASYEQYF. The CDR3 coding sequence is TGTGCCATCGGGGGGCCAGCTTCTTACGAGCAGTACTTC.